This T cell receptor beta chain comes out of a study of OX40 agonist ivuxolimab in advanced cancers. At the level of the study: At 82.7% male, the cohort had a mean age of about 60 years, ranging from roughly 20 to 79.

The CDR3 covers 13 residues. Trimming removed 3 bases at V and 0 bases at J, with 3 bases between. From germline, CDR1 is SGHAT and CDR2 FQDESV (reference sequence). Study-wide results and caveats: On average, CD8+ T cells had more expanded clones than CD4+. Clonal expansion among partial responders at 0.1-3.0 mg/kg ranked near the lowest. The CD4+ and CD8+ T cells in the blood had expanded clonally by week 6 at 0.1 to 3.0 mg/kg.

Sequencing was performed with immunoSEQ multiplex PCR; in TCRdb, only in-frame clones are kept and a portion is missing. The sample yields about 38,000 clones, 80% to 85% seen once. Worth noting for this clone: As yet, its antigen is unknown.

The specimen comprised CD4+ or CD8+ T cells sorted from blood, sampled in a trial of the OX40 agonist ivuxolimab. V gene TRBV11-1 combines with J gene TRBJ1-5; D unresolved. This clonotype originated in an adult with an advanced solid tumor such as melanoma, head and neck, liver or kidney cancer. The chain's CDR3 is CASSFSSNQPQHF. CDR3 coding DNA: TGTGCCAGCAGCTTTAGTAGCAATCAGCCCCAGCATTTT.